This T cell receptor beta chain was profiled in a study of radiation and T cells in renal cell carcinoma. In germline, CDR1 is MNHNS, CDR2 SASEGT. This CDR3 is 14 amino acids long. With 2 bases removed from V and 6 bases from J, the gap between germline ends came to 13 bases. The time point here: baseline pretreatment blood. The treatment: 15 Gy SBRT to primary tumor, nephrectomy 4 weeks later. The assay was immunoSEQ multiplex PCR, and TCRdb's table has in-frame clones only and misses some. The sample has tens of thousands of clones, roughly three quarters seen once. The chain recombines TRBV6-1 with TRBJ1-1; no clear D gene. The material sequenced was blood, taken from a patient whose treatment included radiotherapy and nephrectomy. The sequence was collected from a man between 60 and 75 years old with renal cell carcinoma. This CDR3 is CASSEKNPPPEAFF. The CDR3 DNA follows: TGTGCCAGCAGTGAAAAAAACCCCCCGCCTGAAGCTTTCTTT.